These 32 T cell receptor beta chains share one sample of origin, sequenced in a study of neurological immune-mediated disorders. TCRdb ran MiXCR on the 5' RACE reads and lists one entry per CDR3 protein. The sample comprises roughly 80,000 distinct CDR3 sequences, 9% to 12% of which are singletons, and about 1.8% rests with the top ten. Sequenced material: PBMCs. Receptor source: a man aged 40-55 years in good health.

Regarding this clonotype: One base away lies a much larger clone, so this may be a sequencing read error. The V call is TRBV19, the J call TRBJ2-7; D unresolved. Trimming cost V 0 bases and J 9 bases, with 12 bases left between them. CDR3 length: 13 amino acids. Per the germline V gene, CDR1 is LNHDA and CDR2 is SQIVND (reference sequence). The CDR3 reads CASSIEIDQTQYF. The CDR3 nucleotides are TGTGCCAGTAGTATAGAAATCGACCAAACGCAGTACTTC.

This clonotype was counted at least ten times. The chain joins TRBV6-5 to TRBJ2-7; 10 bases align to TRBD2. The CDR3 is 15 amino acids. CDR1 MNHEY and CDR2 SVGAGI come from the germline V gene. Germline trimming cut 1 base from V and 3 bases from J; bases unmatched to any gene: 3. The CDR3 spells CASSYWASGGYEQYF. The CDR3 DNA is TGTGCCAGCAGTTACTGGGCTAGCGGGGGCTACGAGCAGTACTTC.

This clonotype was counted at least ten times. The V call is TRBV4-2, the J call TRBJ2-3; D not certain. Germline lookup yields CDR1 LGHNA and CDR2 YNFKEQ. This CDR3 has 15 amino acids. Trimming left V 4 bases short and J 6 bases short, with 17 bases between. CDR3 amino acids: CASSPLAALTDTQYF. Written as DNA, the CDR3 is TGTGCCAGCAGCCCCCTCGCGGCCCTCACCGATACGCAGTATTTT.

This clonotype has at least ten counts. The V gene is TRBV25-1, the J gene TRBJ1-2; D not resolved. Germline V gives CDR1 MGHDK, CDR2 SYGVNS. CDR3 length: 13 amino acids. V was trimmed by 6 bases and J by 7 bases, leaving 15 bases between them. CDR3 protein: CASRADDNSGYTF. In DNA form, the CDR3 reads TGTGCCAGCAGGGCCGACGATAATAGTGGCTACACCTTC.

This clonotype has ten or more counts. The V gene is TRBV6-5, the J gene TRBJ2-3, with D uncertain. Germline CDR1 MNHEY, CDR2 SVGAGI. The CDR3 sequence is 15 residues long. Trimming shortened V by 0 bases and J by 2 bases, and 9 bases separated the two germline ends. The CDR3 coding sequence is TGTGCCAGCAGTTACTCTGGGCTTTCCACAGATACGCAGTATTTT. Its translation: CASSYSGLSTDTQYF.

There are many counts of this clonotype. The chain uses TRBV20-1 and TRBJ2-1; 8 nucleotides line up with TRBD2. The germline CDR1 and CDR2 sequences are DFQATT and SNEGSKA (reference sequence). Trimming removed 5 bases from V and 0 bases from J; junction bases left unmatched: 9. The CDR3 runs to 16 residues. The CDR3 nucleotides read TGCAGTGCTTCTACTAGCGGACCGAGCTCCTACAATGAGCAGTTCTTC. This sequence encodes CSASTSGPSSYNEQFF.

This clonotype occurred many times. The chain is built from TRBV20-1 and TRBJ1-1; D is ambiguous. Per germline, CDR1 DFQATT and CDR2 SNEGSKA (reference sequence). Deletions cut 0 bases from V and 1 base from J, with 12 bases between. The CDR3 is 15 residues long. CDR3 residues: CSARDILQRNTEAFF. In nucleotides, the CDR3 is TGCAGTGCTAGAGATATTTTACAGCGGAACACTGAAGCTTTCTTT.

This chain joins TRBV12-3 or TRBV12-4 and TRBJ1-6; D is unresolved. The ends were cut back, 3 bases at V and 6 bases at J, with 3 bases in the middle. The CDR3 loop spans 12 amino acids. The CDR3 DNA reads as TGTGCCAGCAGTTTCGGTAATTCACCCCTCCACTTT. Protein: CASSFGNSPLHF.

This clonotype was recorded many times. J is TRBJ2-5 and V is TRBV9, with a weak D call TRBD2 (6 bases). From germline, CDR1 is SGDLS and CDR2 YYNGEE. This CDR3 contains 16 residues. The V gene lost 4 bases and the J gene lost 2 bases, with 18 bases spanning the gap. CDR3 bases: TGTGCCAGCAGCCGTAGCCTGTCGAGCGGGCAAGAGACCCAGTACTTC. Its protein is CASSRSLSSGQETQYF.

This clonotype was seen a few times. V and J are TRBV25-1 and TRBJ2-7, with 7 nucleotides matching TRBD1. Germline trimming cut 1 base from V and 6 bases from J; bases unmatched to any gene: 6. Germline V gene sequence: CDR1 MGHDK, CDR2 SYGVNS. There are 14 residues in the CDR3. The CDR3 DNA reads TGTGCCAGCAGTGAATTAGAGGGGGCATCCGAGCAGTACTTC. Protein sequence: CASSELEGASEQYF.

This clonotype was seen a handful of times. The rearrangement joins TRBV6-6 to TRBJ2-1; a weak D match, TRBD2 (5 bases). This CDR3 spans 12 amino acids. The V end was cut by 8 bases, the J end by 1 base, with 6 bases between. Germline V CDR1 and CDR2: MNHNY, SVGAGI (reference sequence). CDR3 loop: CASRTSYNEQFF. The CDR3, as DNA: TGTGCCAGCCGGACTTCCTACAATGAGCAGTTCTTC.

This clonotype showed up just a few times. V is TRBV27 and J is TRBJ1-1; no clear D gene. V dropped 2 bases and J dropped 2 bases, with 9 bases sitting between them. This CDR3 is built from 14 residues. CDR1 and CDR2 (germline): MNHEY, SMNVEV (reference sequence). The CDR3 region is CASSLARFNTEAFF. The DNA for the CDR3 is TGTGCCAGCAGTTTAGCCCGGTTTAACACTGAAGCTTTCTTT.

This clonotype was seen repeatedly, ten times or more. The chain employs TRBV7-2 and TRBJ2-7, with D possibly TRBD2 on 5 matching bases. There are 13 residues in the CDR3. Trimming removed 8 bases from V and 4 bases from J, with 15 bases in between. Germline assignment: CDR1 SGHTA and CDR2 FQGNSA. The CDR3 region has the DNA TGTGCCAGCGGACTGAAGAGGGCATACGAGCAGTACTTC. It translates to CASGLKRAYEQYF.

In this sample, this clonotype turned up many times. CDR3: CSARALVGGLNEQFF. In DNA form, the CDR3 reads TGCAGTGCTAGGGCCCTGGTTGGGGGCTTGAATGAGCAGTTCTTC. The J gene is TRBJ2-1, the V gene TRBV20-1; D is perhaps TRBD1 (6 bases). Trimming stripped 3 bases from V and 7 bases from J, with 19 bases between. Germline V gene data show CDR1 as DFQATT and CDR2 as SNEGSKA (reference sequence). The CDR3 spans 15 residues.

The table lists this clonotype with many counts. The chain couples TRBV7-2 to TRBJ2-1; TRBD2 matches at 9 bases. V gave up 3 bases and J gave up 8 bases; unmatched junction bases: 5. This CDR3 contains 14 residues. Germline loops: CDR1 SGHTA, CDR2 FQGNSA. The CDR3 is CASSFRLADDEQFF. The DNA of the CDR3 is TGTGCCAGCAGCTTTAGACTAGCGGACGATGAGCAGTTCTTC.

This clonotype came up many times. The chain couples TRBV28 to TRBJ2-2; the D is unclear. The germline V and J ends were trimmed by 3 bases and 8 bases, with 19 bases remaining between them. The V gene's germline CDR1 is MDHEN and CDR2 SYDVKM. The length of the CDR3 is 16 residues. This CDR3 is CASSLFSTTGRGELFF. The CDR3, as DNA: TGTGCCAGCAGTTTGTTCTCCACCACCGGAAGGGGGGAGCTGTTTTTT.

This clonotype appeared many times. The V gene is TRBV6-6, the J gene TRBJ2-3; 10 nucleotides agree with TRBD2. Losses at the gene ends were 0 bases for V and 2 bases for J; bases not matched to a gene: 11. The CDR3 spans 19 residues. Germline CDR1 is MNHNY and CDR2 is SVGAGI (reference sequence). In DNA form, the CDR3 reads TGTGCCAGCAGTTACTCGCAAGTTCTTAGCGGGGGGCTCACAGATACGCAGTATTTT. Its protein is CASSYSQVLSGGLTDTQYF.

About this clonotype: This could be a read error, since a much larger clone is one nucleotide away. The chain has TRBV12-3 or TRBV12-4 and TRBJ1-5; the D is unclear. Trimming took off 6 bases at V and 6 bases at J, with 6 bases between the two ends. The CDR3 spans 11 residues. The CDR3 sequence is CASREGQPQHF. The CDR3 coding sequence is TGTGCCAGCAGGGAGGGTCAGCCCCAGCATTTT.

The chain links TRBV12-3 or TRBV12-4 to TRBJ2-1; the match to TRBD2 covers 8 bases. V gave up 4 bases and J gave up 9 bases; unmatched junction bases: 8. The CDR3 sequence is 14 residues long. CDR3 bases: TGTGCCAGCAGTTGGACCCGGACTAGCAGTGAGCAGTTCTTC. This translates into CASSWTRTSSEQFF.

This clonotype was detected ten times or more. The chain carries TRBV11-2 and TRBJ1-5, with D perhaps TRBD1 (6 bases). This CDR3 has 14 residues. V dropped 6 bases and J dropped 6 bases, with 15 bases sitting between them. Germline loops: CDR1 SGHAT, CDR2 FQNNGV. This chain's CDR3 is CASRQGGYRQPQHF. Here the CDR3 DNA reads TGTGCCAGCAGACAAGGGGGATACCGTCAGCCCCAGCATTTT.

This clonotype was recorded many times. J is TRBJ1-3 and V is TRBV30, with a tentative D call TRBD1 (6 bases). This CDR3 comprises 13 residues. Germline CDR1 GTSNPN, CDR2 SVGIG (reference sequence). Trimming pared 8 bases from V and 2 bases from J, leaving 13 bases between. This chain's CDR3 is CAQGSVAGNTIYF. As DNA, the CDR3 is TGTGCCCAGGGGTCCGTGGCTGGAAACACCATATATTTT.

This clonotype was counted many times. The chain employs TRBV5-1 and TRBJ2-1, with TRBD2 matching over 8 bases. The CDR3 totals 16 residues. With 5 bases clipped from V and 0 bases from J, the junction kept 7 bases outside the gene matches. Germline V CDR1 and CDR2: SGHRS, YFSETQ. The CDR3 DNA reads TGCGCCAGCAGTACGAGCGGGGGACTCTCCTACAATGAGCAGTTCTTC. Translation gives CASSTSGGLSYNEQFF.

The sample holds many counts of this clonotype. The CDR3 nucleotides are TGTGCCAGCAGCGTTAGGAGGACGACCGCACTGTTCTTC. This encodes CASSVRRTTALFF. The chain recombines TRBV9 with TRBJ2-1; a possible D gene is TRBD2 (5 bases). This CDR3 has 13 residues. Per the germline V gene, CDR1 is SGDLS and CDR2 is YYNGEE. V was cut by 2 bases and J by 15 bases, with 18 bases left in between. The whole variable domain, filled in from reference TRBV9 and TRBJ2-1, reads DSGVTQTPKHLITATGQRVTLRCSPRSGDLSVYWYQQSLDQGLQFLIQYYNGEERAKGNILERFSAQQFPDLHSELNLSSLELGDSALYFCASSVRRTTALFFGPGTRLTVL.

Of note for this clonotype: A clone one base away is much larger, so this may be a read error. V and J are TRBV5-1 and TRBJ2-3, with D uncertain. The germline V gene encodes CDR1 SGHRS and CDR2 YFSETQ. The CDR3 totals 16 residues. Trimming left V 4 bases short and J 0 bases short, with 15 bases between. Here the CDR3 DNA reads TGCGCCAGCAGCCTCCAACCAGCGTGGAGCACAGATACGCAGTATTTT. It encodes CASSLQPAWSTDTQYF.

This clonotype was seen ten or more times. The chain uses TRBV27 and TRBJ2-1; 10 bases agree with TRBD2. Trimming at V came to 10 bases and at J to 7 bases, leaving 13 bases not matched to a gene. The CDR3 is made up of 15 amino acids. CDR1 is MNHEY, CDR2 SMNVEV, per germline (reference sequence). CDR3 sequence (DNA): TGTGCCACCCGTCCATCGGGACTAGCGATGAATGAGCAGTTCTTC. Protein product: CATRPSGLAMNEQFF.

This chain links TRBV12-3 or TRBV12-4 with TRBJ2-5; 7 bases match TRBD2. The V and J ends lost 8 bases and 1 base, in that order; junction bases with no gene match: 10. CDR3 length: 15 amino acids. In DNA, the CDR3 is TGTGCCAGCTGGGGGGGACGTCAGTTCCAAGAGACCCAGTACTTC. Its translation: CASWGGRQFQETQYF.

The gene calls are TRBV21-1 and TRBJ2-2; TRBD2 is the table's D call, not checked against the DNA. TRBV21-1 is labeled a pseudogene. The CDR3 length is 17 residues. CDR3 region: CVSKNIIAGVITGELFF. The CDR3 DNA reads TGTGTCAGCAAAAACATCATAGCGGGAGTGATCACCGGGGAGCTGTTTTTT.

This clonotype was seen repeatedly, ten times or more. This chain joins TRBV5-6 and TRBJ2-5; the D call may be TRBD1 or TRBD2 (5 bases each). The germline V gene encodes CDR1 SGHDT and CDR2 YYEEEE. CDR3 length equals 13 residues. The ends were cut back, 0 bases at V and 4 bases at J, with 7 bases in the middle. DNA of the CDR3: TGTGCCAGCAGCTTGGTGAGGGGAGAGACCCAGTACTTC. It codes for CASSLVRGETQYF.

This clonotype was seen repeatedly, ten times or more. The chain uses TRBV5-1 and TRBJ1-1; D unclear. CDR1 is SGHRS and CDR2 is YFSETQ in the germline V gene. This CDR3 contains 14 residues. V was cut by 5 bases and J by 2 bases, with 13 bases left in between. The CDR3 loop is CASREELVNTEAFF. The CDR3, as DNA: TGCGCCAGCAGGGAGGAACTAGTTAACACTGAAGCTTTCTTT. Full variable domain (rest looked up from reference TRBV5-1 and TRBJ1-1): KAGVTQTPRYLIKTRGQQVTLSCSPISGHRSVSWYQQTPGQGLQFLFEYFSETQRNKGNFPGRFSGRQFSNSRSEMNVSTLELGDSALYLCASREELVNTEAFFGQGTRLTVV.

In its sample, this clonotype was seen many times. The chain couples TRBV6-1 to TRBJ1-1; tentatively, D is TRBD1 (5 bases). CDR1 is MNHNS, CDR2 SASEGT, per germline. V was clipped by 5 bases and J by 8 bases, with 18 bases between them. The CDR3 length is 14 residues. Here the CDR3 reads CASSPVAGAREAFF. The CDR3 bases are TGTGCCAGCAGTCCCGTCGCCGGGGCCAGAGAAGCTTTCTTT.

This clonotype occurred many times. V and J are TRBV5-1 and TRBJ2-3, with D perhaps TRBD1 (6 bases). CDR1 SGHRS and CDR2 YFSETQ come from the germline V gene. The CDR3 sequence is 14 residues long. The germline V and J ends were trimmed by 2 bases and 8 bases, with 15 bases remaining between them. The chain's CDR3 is CASSLRDKLFTQYF. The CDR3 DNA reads TGCGCCAGCAGCTTAAGGGACAAGCTGTTTACGCAGTATTTT. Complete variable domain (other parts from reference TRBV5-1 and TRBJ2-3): KAGVTQTPRYLIKTRGQQVTLSCSPISGHRSVSWYQQTPGQGLQFLFEYFSETQRNKGNFPGRFSGRQFSNSRSEMNVSTLELGDSALYLCASSLRDKLFTQYFGPGTRLTVL.

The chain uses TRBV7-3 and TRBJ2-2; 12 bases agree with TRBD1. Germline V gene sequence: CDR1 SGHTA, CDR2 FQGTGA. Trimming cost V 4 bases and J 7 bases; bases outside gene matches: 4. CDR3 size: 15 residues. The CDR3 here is CASSSGTGGFGELFF. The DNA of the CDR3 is TGTGCCAGCAGCTCCGGGACAGGGGGCTTCGGGGAGCTGTTTTTT.